This TCR beta chain was obtained from a study of cytomegalovirus exposure and HLA in healthy donors. Study observations and caveats: The study flagged some 170 TCR beta chains as cytomegalovirus-associated. The likely explanation for a cluster of highly shared sequence variants was sequencing artifact. In a later analysis, parvovirus B19, influenza, CMV and Epstein-Barr virus appeared linked to several top co-occurrence clusters.

A note on this clone: Its antigen is not identified.

It was with 60 Vbeta and 13 Jbeta primers that the PCR ran. Clones were read by immunoSEQ multiplex PCR, and TCRdb kept only the in-frame ones, dropping some. The sample consists of about 130,000 clones, 65% to 80% of them appearing once. Material: PBMCs. The clonotype originates from a human donor in good health.

CDR3 nucleotide sequence: TGTGCCAGCAGCTCGAATTCCCCTTTCATGGGACAGGGAAACCACGAGCAGTACTTC. Amino acid sequence: CASSSNSPFMGQGNHEQYF. The gene calls are TRBV5-7 and TRBJ2-7; 9 positions agree with TRBD1. TRBV5-7 is annotated as an ORF whose role is uncertain. J was trimmed by 5 bases and V by 3 bases; bases with no gene match: 21. The CDR3 length is 19 residues.